This T cell receptor (beta chain) is drawn from a study of blood T cell repertoires in COVID-19. In the study overall: T cells, B-cell-depleted T cells, or PBMCs provided the cDNA or gDNA that served as material.

Method: immunoSEQ multiplex PCR; TCRdb's copy keeps in-frame clones and lacks some. This sample has 130,000 or so clones; about nine tenths occur once, and the top ten carry approximately 10%. This CDR3 has 13 residues. CDR1 is MNHEY, CDR2 SVGAGI, per germline. V was trimmed by 2 bases and J by 8 bases, leaving 12 bases between them. Sequencing was done on a sample of peripheral blood. The chain recombines TRBV6-5 with TRBJ1-1; D uncertain. This clonotype was obtained from a man aged 50 or older with acute or convalescent COVID-19. CDR3 DNA sequence: TGTGCCAGCAGTTACCCCCCGCTCGGGGAAGCTTTCTTT. Residues: CASSYPPLGEAFF.